The source of this T cell receptor (beta chain) is a study of cytomegalovirus exposure and HLA in healthy donors. Germline V lookup: CDR1 SGHAT, CDR2 FQNNGV. V lost 4 bases and J lost 11, with 20 bases in between. There are 14 residues in the CDR3. A multiplex PCR was run with 60 Vbeta primers and 13 Jbeta primers. Only in-frame clones appear in the TCRdb table, and some are missing; sequencing was by immunoSEQ multiplex PCR. The sample yields approximately 110,000 clones, 77% seen once. This rearrangement joins TRBV11-2 to TRBJ1-1; D unresolved. Sample: PBMCs. The clonotype originates from a human donor in good health. The DNA for the CDR3 is TGTGCCAGCAGCTCCTCACTTTCCTCCCTCTGGGCTTTCTTT. Encoded protein: CASSSSLSSLWAFF. The whole variable domain, filled in from reference TRBV11-2 and TRBJ1-1, reads EAGVAQSPRYKIIEKRQSVAFWCNPISGHATLYWYQQILGQGPKLLIQFQNNGVVDDSQLPKDRFSAERLKGVDSTLKIQPAKLEDSAVYLCASSSSLSSLWAFFGQGTRLTVV.